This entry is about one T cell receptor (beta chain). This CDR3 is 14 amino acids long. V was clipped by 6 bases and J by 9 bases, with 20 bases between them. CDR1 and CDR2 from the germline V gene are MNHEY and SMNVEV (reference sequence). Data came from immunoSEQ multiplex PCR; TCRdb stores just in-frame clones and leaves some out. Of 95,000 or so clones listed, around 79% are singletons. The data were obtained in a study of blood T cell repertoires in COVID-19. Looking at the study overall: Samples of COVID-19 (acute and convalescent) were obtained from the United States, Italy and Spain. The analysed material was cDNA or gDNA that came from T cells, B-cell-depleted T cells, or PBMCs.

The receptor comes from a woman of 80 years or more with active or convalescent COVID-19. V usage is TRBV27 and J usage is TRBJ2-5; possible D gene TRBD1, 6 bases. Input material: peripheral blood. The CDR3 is CASSLSGAAGSQYF. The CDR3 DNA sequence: TGTGCCAGCAGCCTATCAGGGGCCGCTGGTTCCCAGTACTTC.